This T cell receptor beta chain emerged from a study of blood T cell repertoires in COVID-19. Study summary: Specimens from acute and convalescent COVID-19 originated in the United States, Italy and Spain.

The data were produced by immunoSEQ multiplex PCR, yet TCRdb's version contains in-frame clones alone and is incomplete. The sample carries 200,000 to 250,000 clones, 80% to 90% recorded once. V lost 8 bases and J lost 2; bases outside the gene matches: 0. Looked up from germline, CDR1 is SGHVS and CDR2 is FNYEAQ. The CDR3 has 12 residues. Those enrolled, adults aged roughly 18 to 95 years, came from about 24 US areas. Cohorts were determined from participant-reported clinical history. The gene calls are TRBV7-6 and TRBJ1-5, with TRBD1 matching 7 bases. This receptor was taken from a woman aged 25 to 39 with acute COVID-19. What was sequenced was PBMCs or T cells enriched from blood (not recorded which). The CDR3 region has the DNA TGTGCCAGCGACAGGGGCAATCAGCCCCAGCATTTT. Translated, it gives CASDRGNQPQHF.